Listed below are T cell receptor beta chains from one sample, sequenced in a study of blood T cell repertoires in COVID-19. Generated by immunoSEQ multiplex PCR, the TCRdb table keeps only in-frame clones and is missing some. The sample has about 170,000 clones; almost 85% are singletons. The sample was peripheral blood. The receptors stem from a woman aged 80 or over with COVID-19, enrolled during active disease. Both conserved end residues are part of each CDR3. D genes are given only for firm matches. The listing skips clone size in some rows; elsewhere it reads once, few, many or a size class.

j_call	d_call	clone_size	v_call	cdr3_nt	cdr3_aa
TRBJ2-3	TRBD2	-	TRBV14	TGTGCCAGCAGCCAACCCTGGGAGCGGGGCTGGTCAGATACGCAGTATTTT	CASSQPWERGWSDTQYF
TRBJ2-7	TRBD1	once	TRBV4-3	TGCGCCAGCAGCCAGGGGGTAGGGGGACAGGGGGCCTACGAGCAGTACTTC	CASSQGVGGQGAYEQYF
TRBJ2-3	TRBD2	few	TRBV18	TGTGCCAGCTCACCAATCCCACTAGCGGACACAGATACGCAGTATTTT	CASSPIPLADTDTQYF
TRBJ2-3	TRBD2	-	TRBV7-2	TGTGCCAGCAGCCCTCAAGCGGGATACCCCACAGATACGCAGTATTTT	CASSPQAGYPTDTQYF
TRBJ2-3	TRBD1	-	TRBV7-3	TGTGCCAGCAGCTCCGGGACAGGGGTCGAAGATACGCAGTATTTT	CASSSGTGVEDTQYF
TRBJ2-2	-	-	TRBV6-5	TGTGCCGTCGCTACGGGTCCGGGAACCGGGGAGCTGTTTTTT	CAVATGPGTGELFF
TRBJ1-4	-	-	TRBV11-2	TGTGCCAGCAGCACGCAACAGGTTGTTAATGAAAAACTGTTTTTT	CASSTQQVVNEKLFF
TRBJ2-3	-	few	TRBV6-2/TRBV6-3	TGTGCCAGCAGTTACTCGAGGGACGGGGGGCAGTATTTT	CASSYSRDGGQYF
TRBJ1-3	-	-	TRBV19	TGTGCCAGTAGTAGAGGACAGCAACTAAAACTTACTGGAAACACCATATATTTT	CASSRGQQLKLTGNTIYF
TRBJ2-1	TRBD2	-	TRBV19	TGTGCCAGTAGTTCCGCAGCGGGGCATAATGAGCAGTTCTTC	CASSSAAGHNEQFF
TRBJ2-3	TRBD2	-	TRBV7-3	TGTGCCAGCAGCTTGGCGGGGGCAGATACGCAGTATTTT	CASSLAGADTQYF
TRBJ1-5	-	-	TRBV30	TGTGCCTGGAGTGAGAGACAAGCCGATCAGCCCCAGCATTTT	CAWSERQADQPQHF
TRBJ2-7	-	-	TRBV5-1	TGCGCCAGCAGCTTTGCGGGGTTGGACGAGCAGTACTTC	CASSFAGLDEQYF
TRBJ2-7	-	once	TRBV27	TGTGCCAGCAGTATGCGACAGTCCTACGAGCAGTACTTC	CASSMRQSYEQYF
TRBJ1-2	TRBD1	-	TRBV6-6	TGTGCCAGCAGTTATTCAGGGGGCGGTTCTTCTCGTTACACCTTC	CASSYSGGGSSRYTF
TRBJ1-1	TRBD1	-	TRBV3-1/TRBV3-2	TGTGCCAGCAGCCTAAGACAGGGTGAGGGACGGAACACTGAAGCTTTCTTT	CASSLRQGEGRNTEAFF
TRBJ2-5	-	-	TRBV3-1/TRBV3-2	TGTGCCAGCACCGACGCGGGACGGCAAGAGACCCAGTACTTC	CASTDAGRQETQYF
TRBJ2-3	-	-	TRBV19	TGTGCCAGTAGTATAGCTAGAGGGCTTGGCACAGATACGCAGTATTTT	CASSIARGLGTDTQYF
TRBJ1-4	TRBD1	-	TRBV2	TGTGCCAGCAGTGAGGACAGGGTTAATGAAAAACTGTTTTTT	CASSEDRVNEKLFF
TRBJ2-5	TRBD1	-	TRBV5-3	TGTGCCAGAAGCAATACCCCGGGACAGGGTGCGGAGACCCAGTACTTC	CARSNTPGQGAETQYF
TRBJ2-1	-	-	TRBV6-2/TRBV6-3	TGTGCCAGCAGTTTACAGGGGGGGGATGATGAGCAGTTCTTC	CASSLQGGDDEQFF
TRBJ1-5	-	-	TRBV30	TGTGCCTGGGCCGAGGGGGGCAATCAGCCCCAGCATTTT	CAWAEGGNQPQHF
TRBJ2-6	-	-	TRBV27	TGTGCCAGCAGTTTACGACAGTACTCTGGGGCCAACGTCCTGACTTTC	CASSLRQYSGANVLTF
TRBJ1-3	-	-	TRBV10-3	TGTGCCATCTGGGGGGGATCTGGAAACACCATATATTTT	CAIWGGSGNTIYF
TRBJ1-4	-	-	TRBV27	TGTGCCAGCAGTTTTCGGGCAGGGCGAGAAAAACTGTTTTTT	CASSFRAGREKLFF
TRBJ1-6	-	few	TRBV27	TGTGCCAGCACACCGGACAGCCAAGATAATTCACCCCTCCACTTT	CASTPDSQDNSPLHF
TRBJ2-1	-	few	TRBV4-2	TGTGCCAGCAGCCGTCCAGGGGCGATCAATGAGCAGTTCTTC	CASSRPGAINEQFF
TRBJ1-6	-	few	TRBV11-2	TGTGCCAGCAGCCGGCGGCCGGGTTCACCCCTCCACTTT	CASSRRPGSPLHF
TRBJ2-3	-	once	TRBV5-5	TGTGCCAGCAGCTTCCTAACTCTTACAGGGTTGGCAGATACGCAGTATTTT	CASSFLTLTGLADTQYF
TRBJ2-6	TRBD1	once	TRBV10-3	TGTGCCATCAGACTTACAGGGGAAGACAACGTCCTGACTTTC	CAIRLTGEDNVLTF
TRBJ1-1	-	-	TRBV27	TGTGCCAGCAGTCGCAGATTTGGAGGGGAGACTGAAGCTTTCTTT	CASSRRFGGETEAFF
TRBJ1-1	-	-	TRBV7-9	TGTGCCAGCAGCTTAGGCAGTTACACTGAAGCTTTCTTT	CASSLGSYTEAFF
TRBJ1-5	-	-	TRBV28	TGTGCCAGCAGCCTAGACGGTTATAGCAATCAGCCCCAGCATTTT	CASSLDGYSNQPQHF
TRBJ2-1	-	-	TRBV5-1	TGCGCCAGCACCTTAAAGGGGGATGAGCAGTTCTTC	CASTLKGDEQFF
TRBJ2-2	-	-	TRBV18	TGTGCCAGCTCACCGTTTGAGGGGGCGAACACCGGGGAGCTGTTTTTT	CASSPFEGANTGELFF